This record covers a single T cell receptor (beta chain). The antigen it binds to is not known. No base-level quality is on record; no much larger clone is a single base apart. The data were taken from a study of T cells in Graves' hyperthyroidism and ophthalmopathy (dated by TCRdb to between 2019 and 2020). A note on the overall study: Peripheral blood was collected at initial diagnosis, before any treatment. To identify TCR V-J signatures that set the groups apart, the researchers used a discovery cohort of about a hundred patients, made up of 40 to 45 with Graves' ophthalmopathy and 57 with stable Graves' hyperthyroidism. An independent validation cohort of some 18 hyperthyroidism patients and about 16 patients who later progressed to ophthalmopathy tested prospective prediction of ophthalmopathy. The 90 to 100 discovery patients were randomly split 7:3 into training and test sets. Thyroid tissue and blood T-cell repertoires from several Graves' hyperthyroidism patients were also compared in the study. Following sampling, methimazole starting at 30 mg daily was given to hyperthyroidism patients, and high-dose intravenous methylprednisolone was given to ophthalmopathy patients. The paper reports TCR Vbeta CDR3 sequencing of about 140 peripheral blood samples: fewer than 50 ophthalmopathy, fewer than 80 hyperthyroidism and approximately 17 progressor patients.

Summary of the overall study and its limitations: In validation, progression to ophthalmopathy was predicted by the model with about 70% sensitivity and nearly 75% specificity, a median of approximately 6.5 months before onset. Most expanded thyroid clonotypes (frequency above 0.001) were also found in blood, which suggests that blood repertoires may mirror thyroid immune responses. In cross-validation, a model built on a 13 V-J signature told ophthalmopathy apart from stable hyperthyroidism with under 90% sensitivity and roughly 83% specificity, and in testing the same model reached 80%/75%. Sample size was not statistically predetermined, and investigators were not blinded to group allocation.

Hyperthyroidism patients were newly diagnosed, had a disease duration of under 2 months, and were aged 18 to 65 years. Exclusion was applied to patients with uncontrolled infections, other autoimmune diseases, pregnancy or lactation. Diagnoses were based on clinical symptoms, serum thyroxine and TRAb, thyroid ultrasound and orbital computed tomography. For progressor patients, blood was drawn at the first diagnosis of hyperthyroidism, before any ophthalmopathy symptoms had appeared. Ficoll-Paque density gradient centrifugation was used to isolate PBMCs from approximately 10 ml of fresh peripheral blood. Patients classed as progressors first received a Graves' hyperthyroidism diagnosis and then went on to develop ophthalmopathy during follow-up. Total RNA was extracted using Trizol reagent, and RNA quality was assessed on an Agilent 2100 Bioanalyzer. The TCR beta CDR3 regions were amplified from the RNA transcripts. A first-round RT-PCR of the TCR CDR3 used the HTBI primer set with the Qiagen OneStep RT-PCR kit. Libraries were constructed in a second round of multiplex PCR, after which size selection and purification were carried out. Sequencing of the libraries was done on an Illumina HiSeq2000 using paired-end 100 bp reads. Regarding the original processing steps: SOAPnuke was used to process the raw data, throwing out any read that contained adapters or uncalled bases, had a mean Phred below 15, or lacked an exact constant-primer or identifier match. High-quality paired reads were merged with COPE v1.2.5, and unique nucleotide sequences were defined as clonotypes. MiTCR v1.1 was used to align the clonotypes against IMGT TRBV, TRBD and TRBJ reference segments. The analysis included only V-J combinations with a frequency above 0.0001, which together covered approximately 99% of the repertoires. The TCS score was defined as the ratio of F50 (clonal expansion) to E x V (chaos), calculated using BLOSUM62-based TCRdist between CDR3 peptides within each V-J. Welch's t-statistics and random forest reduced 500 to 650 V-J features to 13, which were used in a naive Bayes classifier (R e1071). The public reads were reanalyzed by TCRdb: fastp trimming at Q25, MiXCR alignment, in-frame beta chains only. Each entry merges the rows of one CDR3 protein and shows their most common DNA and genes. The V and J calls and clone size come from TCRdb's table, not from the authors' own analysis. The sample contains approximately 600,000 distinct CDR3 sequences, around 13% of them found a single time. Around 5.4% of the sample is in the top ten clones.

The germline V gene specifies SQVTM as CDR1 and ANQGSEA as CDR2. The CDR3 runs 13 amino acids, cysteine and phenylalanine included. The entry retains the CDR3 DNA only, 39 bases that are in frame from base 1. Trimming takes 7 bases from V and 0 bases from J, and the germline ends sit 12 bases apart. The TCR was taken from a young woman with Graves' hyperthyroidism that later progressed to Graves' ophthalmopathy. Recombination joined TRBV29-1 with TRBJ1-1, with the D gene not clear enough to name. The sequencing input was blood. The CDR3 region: CSALQHLNTEAFF. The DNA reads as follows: TGCAGCGCGCTACAACACTTGAACACTGAAGCTTTCTTT.